These 9 T cell receptor beta chains share one sample of origin, sequenced in a study of shared clonotypes between healthy human individuals. Sequenced by immunoSEQ multiplex PCR; TCRdb stores in-frame clones only, minus some. The data show 600,000 to 750,000 clones, roughly two thirds seen once. Sequencing used memory CD4+ T cells sorted from blood. Specified subset: CD45RA-negative fraction. These receptors all stem from a woman aged 25 to 45 in good health.

The chain recombines TRBV7-6 with TRBJ2-1, with 7 bases that match TRBD2. The CDR3 is 14 residues long. V dropped 1 base and J dropped 7; count of bases not matched to a gene: 4. Germline V lookup: CDR1 SGHVS, CDR2 FNYEAQ. CDR3 sequence: CASSLGLAGNEQFF. Here the CDR3 DNA reads TGTGCCAGCAGCTTAGGCTTAGCGGGTAATGAGCAGTTCTTC.

This clone showed up just once. The V call is TRBV7-2, the J call TRBJ1-2; D unclear. The CDR3 runs 13 residues. In germline, CDR1 is SGHTA, CDR2 FQGNSA. The V end lost 1 base, the J end lost 5 bases, and 8 bases lay between the germline ends. The CDR3 sequence: CASSLGPFYGYTF. DNA for the CDR3: TGTGCCAGCAGCTTAGGGCCTTTTTATGGCTACACCTTC. Using reference TRBV7-2 and TRBJ1-2 for the parts outside the CDR3, the full variable domain is GAGVSQSPSNKVTEKGKDVELRCDPISGHTALYWYRQSLGQGLEFLIYFQGNSAPDKSGLPSDRFSAERTGGSVSTLTIQRTQQEDSAVYLCASSLGPFYGYTFGSGTRLTVV.

The V gene is TRBV19, the J gene TRBJ2-6; 7 bases map to TRBD1. Trimming cost V 9 bases and J 3 bases; bases outside gene matches: 8. The V gene's germline CDR1 is LNHDA and CDR2 SQIVND (reference sequence). The CDR3 is 15 residues long. The CDR3: CASRDSVFGANVLTF. The CDR3 DNA reads TGTGCCAGCCGGGACAGTGTTTTTGGGGCCAACGTCCTGACTTTC.

Points on this clone: In the same sample, other DNA sequences code for this CDR3. V usage is TRBV6-6 and J usage is TRBJ1-5, with D hard to call. CDR3 length: 13 amino acids. CDR1 is MNHNY, CDR2 SVGAGI, per germline (reference sequence). Trimming removed 5 bases at V and 1 base at J, with 6 bases between. CDR3 loop: CASSPDSNQPQHF. CDR3 bases: TGTGCCAGCAGTCCAGACAGCAATCAGCCCCAGCATTTT.

With regard to this clone: A much larger clone lies one base from this, so it may be a read error. The chain has TRBV29-1 and TRBJ1-1; a possible D gene is TRBD1 (5 bases). Trimming removed 7 bases at V and 4 bases at J, with 19 bases between. The CDR3 runs to 14 residues. The V gene's germline CDR1 is SQVTM and CDR2 ANQGSEA. CDR3 in DNA: TGCAGCGCCTCCCCCCAAGGGGAAGGCACTGAAGCTTTCTTT. It yields the protein CSASPQGEGTEAFF.

The chain recombines TRBV7-9 with TRBJ1-1; 8 bases are shared with TRBD1. The V gene's germline CDR1 is SEHNR and CDR2 FQNEAQ (reference sequence). The CDR3 is 15 residues long. V was clipped by 5 bases and J by 7 bases; unmatched bases: 12. The CDR3 bases are TGTGCCAGCAGCCATTGGGGAGGACAGGGCTATGAAGCTTTCTTT. Encoded protein: CASSHWGGQGYEAFF. Filled out from reference TRBV7-9 and TRBJ1-1, the complete variable domain reads DTGVSQNPRHKITKRGQNVTFRCDPISEHNRLYWYRQTLGQGPEFLTYFQNEAQLEKSRLLSDRFSAERPKGSFSTLEIQRTEQGDSAMYLCASSHWGGQGYEAFFGQGTRLTVV.

The chain links TRBV20-1 to TRBJ2-5; a possible D gene is TRBD1 (5 bases). Germline CDR1 is DFQATT and CDR2 is SNEGSKA (reference sequence). The CDR3 loop spans 11 amino acids. This CDR3 reads CGGLWGETQYF. For the CDR3, the DNA is TGCGGCGGCCTGTGGGGCGAGACCCAGTACTTC.

The chain recombines TRBV7-8 with TRBJ2-3; TRBD1 matches at 7 bases. The V gene's germline CDR1 is SGHVS and CDR2 FQNEAQ. J was trimmed by 0 bases and V by 4 bases; bases with no gene match: 10. The CDR3 runs 17 residues. The CDR3 reads CASSSRRQGMSTDTQYF. In DNA, the CDR3 is TGTGCCAGCAGCTCCCGAAGACAGGGCATGAGCACAGATACGCAGTATTTT.

The chain is built from TRBV13 and TRBJ2-3; 16 positions agree with TRBD2. V shed 5 bases and J 2 bases; nucleotides not matched to a gene: 4. The CDR3 is made up of 17 amino acids. Germline values: CDR1 PRHDT, CDR2 FYEKMQ (reference sequence). For the CDR3, the DNA is TGTGCCAGCAGCGTCGGGACTAGCGGGAGGGCCACAGATACGCAGTATTTT. It yields the protein CASSVGTSGRATDTQYF.